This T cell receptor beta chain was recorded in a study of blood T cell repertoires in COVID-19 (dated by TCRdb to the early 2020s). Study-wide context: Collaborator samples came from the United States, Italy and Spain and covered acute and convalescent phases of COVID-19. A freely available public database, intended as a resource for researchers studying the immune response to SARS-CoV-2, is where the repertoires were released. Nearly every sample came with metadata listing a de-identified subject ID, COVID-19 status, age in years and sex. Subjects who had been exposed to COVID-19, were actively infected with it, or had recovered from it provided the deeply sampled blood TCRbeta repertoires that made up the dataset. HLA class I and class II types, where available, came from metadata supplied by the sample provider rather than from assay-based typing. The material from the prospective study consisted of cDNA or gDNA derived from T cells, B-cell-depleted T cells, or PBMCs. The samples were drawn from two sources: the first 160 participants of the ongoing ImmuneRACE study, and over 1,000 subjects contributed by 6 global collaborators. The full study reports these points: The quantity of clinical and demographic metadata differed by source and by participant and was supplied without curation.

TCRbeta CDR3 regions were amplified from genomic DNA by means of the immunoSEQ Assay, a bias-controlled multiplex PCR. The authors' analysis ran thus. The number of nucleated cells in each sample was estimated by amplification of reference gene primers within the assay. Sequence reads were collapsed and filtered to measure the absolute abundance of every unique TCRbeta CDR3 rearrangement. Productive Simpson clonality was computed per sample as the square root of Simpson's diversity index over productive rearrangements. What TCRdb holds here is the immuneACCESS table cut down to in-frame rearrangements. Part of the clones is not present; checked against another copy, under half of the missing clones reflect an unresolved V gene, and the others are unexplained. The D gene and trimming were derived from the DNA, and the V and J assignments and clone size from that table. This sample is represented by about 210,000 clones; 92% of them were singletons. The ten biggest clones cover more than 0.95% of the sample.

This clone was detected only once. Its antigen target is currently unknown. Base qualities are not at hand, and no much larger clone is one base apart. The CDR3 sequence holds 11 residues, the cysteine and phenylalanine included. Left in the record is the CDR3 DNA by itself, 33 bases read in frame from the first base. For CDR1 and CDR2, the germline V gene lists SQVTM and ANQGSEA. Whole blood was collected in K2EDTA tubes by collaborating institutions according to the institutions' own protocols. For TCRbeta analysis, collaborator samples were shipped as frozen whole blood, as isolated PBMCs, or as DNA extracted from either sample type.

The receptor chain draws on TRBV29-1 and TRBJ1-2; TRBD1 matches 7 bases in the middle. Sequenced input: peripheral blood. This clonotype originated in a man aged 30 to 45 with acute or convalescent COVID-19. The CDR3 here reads CSFQGGYGYTF. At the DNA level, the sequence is TGCAGTTTCCAGGGGGGCTACGGCTACACCTTC.